This T cell receptor (beta chain) was captured in a study of T cells in Graves' hyperthyroidism and ophthalmopathy. Using RNA transcripts as the source, TCR beta CDR3 regions were amplified. The HTBI primer set drove a first-round RT-PCR of the TCR CDR3. Each CDR3 protein gets one entry after TCRdb re-called the multiplex PCR reads with MiXCR. The data hold 89,000 or so distinct CDR3 sequences, with approximately 42% observed a single time. The CDR3 spans 16 residues. Germline V gene sequence: CDR1 SGHTA, CDR2 FQGTGA. Trimming took 6 bases from V and 4 from J; bases not matched to a gene: 10. The sample comprised peripheral blood or thyroid tissue (not recorded which). The origin of this receptor is a woman aged 25-40 years with Graves' hyperthyroidism. The gene calls are TRBV7-3 and TRBJ2-2; 8 positions agree with TRBD1. CDR3 in amino acids: CASSMIRDRSTGELFF. CDR3 bases: TGTGCCAGCAGTATGATCCGGGACAGGAGCACCGGGGAGCTGTTTTTT. The full variable domain, with the rest looked up from reference TRBV7-3 and TRBJ2-2, is GAGVSQTPSNKVTEKGKYVELRCDPISGHTALYWYRQSLGQGPEFLIYFQGTGAADDSGLPNDRFFAVRPEGSVSTLKIQRTERGDSAVYLCASSMIRDRSTGELFFGEGSRLTVL.